These 21 T cell receptor beta chains came from one sample sequenced in a study of blood T cell repertoires in COVID-19. Method: immunoSEQ multiplex PCR; TCRdb's copy keeps in-frame clones and lacks some. In the table there are tens of thousands of clones, around 80% of which are singletons. Sequences were obtained from peripheral blood. The receptor set was obtained from a human donor with active or convalescent COVID-19. The donor label of this sample is uncertain.

This chain uses TRBV2 with TRBJ1-1, with D tentatively TRBD1 (5 bases). V was shortened by 4 bases and J by 1 base, with 13 bases between the two germline ends. The CDR3 loop spans 15 amino acids. From germline, CDR1 is SNHLY and CDR2 FYNNEI. In DNA, the CDR3 is TGTGCCAGCAGTGTCGACAGTCAGCGGAACACTGAAGCTTTCTTT. Translated, it gives CASSVDSQRNTEAFF.

The genes are TRBV14 and TRBJ1-5; weak D call: TRBD1 (5 bases). The germline V and J ends were trimmed by 7 bases and 1 base, with 17 bases remaining between them. The CDR3 length is 16 residues. Germline V gene lookup returns CDR1 SGHDN and CDR2 FVKESK. CDR3 sequence: CASTVPRGLSNQPQHF. The CDR3 bases are TGTGCCAGCACAGTTCCCCGGGGGTTAAGCAATCAGCCCCAGCATTTT.

J is TRBJ2-7 and V is TRBV27; D perhaps matches TRBD2 (5 bases). The CDR3 extends over 13 amino acids. The germline V gene encodes CDR1 MNHEY and CDR2 SMNVEV (reference sequence). V was shortened by 6 bases and J by 4 bases, with 13 bases between the two germline ends. CDR3 in amino acids: CASSQTRNYEQYF. The CDR3 DNA sequence: TGTGCCAGCAGCCAAACTAGGAATTACGAGCAGTACTTC.

The V and J genes are TRBV30 and TRBJ1-5, with a weak D call TRBD1 (5 bases). The CDR3 totals 13 residues. CDR1 and CDR2 from the germline V gene are GTSNPN and SVGIG (reference sequence). The V end lost 3 bases, the J end lost 6 bases, and 12 bases lay between the germline ends. CDR3 sequence (DNA): TGTGCCTGGAGCTCGGGGGTAGGTCAGCCCCAGCATTTT. This sequence encodes CAWSSGVGQPQHF.

This clone was observed once. The J gene is TRBJ1-5, the V gene TRBV7-2, with 7 bases lining up with TRBD1. V dropped 5 bases and J dropped 7; count of bases not matched to a gene: 8. Germline assignment: CDR1 SGHTA and CDR2 FQGNSA. The CDR3 runs to 14 residues. CDR3 residues: CASSEGQLVQPQHF. The CDR3 DNA reads TGTGCCAGCAGCGAGGGACAGCTCGTCCAGCCCCAGCATTTT.

J is TRBJ2-7 and V is TRBV6-5; a weak D match, TRBD2 (7 bases). With 6 bases removed from V and 2 bases from J, the gap between germline ends came to 14 bases. The CDR3 covers 14 residues. Looked up from germline, CDR1 is MNHEY and CDR2 is SVGAGI. The CDR3 reads CASRSQGGTYEQYF. The CDR3 DNA is TGTGCCAGCAGATCACAGGGAGGGACCTACGAGCAGTACTTC.

The chain carries TRBV27 and TRBJ1-2; 7 positions match TRBD1. The J segment lost 9 bases and the V segment lost 5 bases, leaving 15 bases of the junction unmatched. The CDR3 spans 15 residues. Per germline, CDR1 MNHEY and CDR2 SMNVEV (reference sequence). CDR3 in amino acids: CASSPRPTGVLSYTF. As DNA, the CDR3 is TGTGCCAGCAGTCCGAGGCCAACAGGGGTTCTTAGCTACACCTTC.

The genes are TRBV4-1 and TRBJ1-3; no reliable D call. The V gene's germline CDR1 is MGHRA and CDR2 YSYEKL. V dropped 0 bases and J dropped 0 bases, with 6 bases sitting between them. The CDR3 runs 15 residues. The DNA of the CDR3 is TGCGCCAGCAGCCAAGAGGGCAGCTCTGGAAACACCATATATTTT. This codes for CASSQEGSSGNTIYF.

V usage is TRBV7-3 and J usage is TRBJ2-7; 9 nucleotides line up with TRBD1. CDR3 size: 14 residues. J lost 5 bases, V lost 2 bases, and 4 bases had no gene match. Germline assignment: CDR1 SGHTA and CDR2 FQGTGA. The CDR3 spells CASSLGTGSHEQYF. CDR3 DNA sequence: TGTGCCAGCAGCTTAGGGACAGGGTCCCACGAGCAGTACTTC.

CDR3 DNA sequence: TGTGCCAGCAGTGCTACCGCCGGGACTGGGGGGAGCGAGCAGTACTTC. Its protein is CASSATAGTGGSEQYF. This chain joins TRBV7-2 and TRBJ2-7, with D possibly matching TRBD2 (6 bases). Germline CDR1 reads SGHTA; CDR2 reads FQGNSA. The CDR3 length is 16 residues. The V and J ends lost 6 bases and 6 bases respectively, with 24 bases between them.

The chain couples TRBV19 to TRBJ1-6; D not resolved. The V end lost 7 bases, the J end lost 5 bases, and 15 bases lay between the germline ends. CDR3 length: 15 residues. Germline CDR1 and CDR2: LNHDA and SQIVND (reference sequence). CDR3 in DNA: TGTGCCAGTATGACGGGTACTCAAAATAATTCACCCCTCCACTTT. Protein product: CASMTGTQNNSPLHF. The full variable domain, with the rest looked up from reference TRBV19 and TRBJ1-6, is DGGITQSPKYLFRKEGQNVTLSCEQNLNHDAMYWYRQDPGQGLRLIYYSQIVNDFQKGDIAEGYSVSREKKESFPLTVTSAQKNPTAFYLCASMTGTQNNSPLHFGNGTRLTVT.

The gene calls are TRBV4-1 and TRBJ2-7, with 8 bases lining up with TRBD1. Trimming removed 2 bases from V and 3 bases from J; junction bases left unmatched: 6. This CDR3 has 15 amino acids. The germline V gene has CDR1 MGHRA and CDR2 YSYEKL. The CDR3 DNA reads TGCGCCAGCAGCCAATTCTCCGGGACAGGCTACGAGCAGTACTTC. It yields the protein CASSQFSGTGYEQYF.

CDR3 in DNA: TGTGCCAGCAGCCTCGGACAGGCCAACACAGATACGCAGTATTTT. Translation gives CASSLGQANTDTQYF. V and J are TRBV7-2 and TRBJ2-3, with 7 bases identical to TRBD1. This CDR3 comprises 15 residues. V lost 5 bases to trimming and J lost 2 bases; unmatched junction nucleotides: 7. Germline V gives CDR1 SGHTA, CDR2 FQGNSA.

The chain's CDR3 is CASSLTGEGVGYTF. CDR3 DNA: TGTGCCAGCAGCTTGACAGGGGAAGGGGTTGGCTACACCTTC. The chain joins TRBV5-5 to TRBJ1-2, with 7 bases lining up with TRBD1. This CDR3 has 14 amino acids. V shed 1 base, J shed 7 bases, and the junction held 7 bases outside the gene matches. The germline V gene has CDR1 SGHKS and CDR2 YYEKEE (reference sequence).

This clone has more than one count but fewer than ten. This chain uses TRBV5-8 with TRBJ2-3, with D unresolved. Germline loops: CDR1 SGHTS, CDR2 YDEGEE. The germline V and J ends were trimmed by 0 bases and 5 bases, with 10 bases remaining between them. This CDR3 is 14 amino acids long. The CDR3 sequence is CASSLGAPIDTQYF. CDR3 nucleotides: TGTGCCAGCAGCTTGGGGGCGCCGATAGATACGCAGTATTTT.

This clone was observed once. The chain uses TRBV7-6 and TRBJ1-6; the match to TRBD1 covers 12 bases. Losses at the gene ends were 5 bases for V and 7 bases for J; bases not matched to a gene: 3. Germline V lookup: CDR1 SGHVS, CDR2 FNYEAQ. The CDR3 has 15 amino acids. The CDR3 DNA reads as TGTGCCAGCAGCCCCGGGACAGGGGGCAATTCACCCCTCCACTTT. The encoded protein is CASSPGTGGNSPLHF.

This clone showed up just a few times. The chain is built from TRBV30 and TRBJ1-1; TRBD1 aligns across 11 bases. In germline, CDR1 is GTSNPN, CDR2 SVGIG (reference sequence). This CDR3 region has 17 residues. Trimming removed 4 bases from V and 4 bases from J; junction bases left unmatched: 14. In DNA form, the CDR3 reads TGTGCCTGGAACCTGAGGGACAGGGGGAGTTACGGCACTGAAGCTTTCTTT. Translating it yields CAWNLRDRGSYGTEAFF. Supplemented by reference TRBV30 and TRBJ1-1, the full variable domain reads SQTIHQWPATLVQPVGSPLSLECTVEGTSNPNLYWYRQAAGRGLQLLFYSVGIGQISSEVPQNLSASRPQDRQFILSSKKLLLSDSGFYLCAWNLRDRGSYGTEAFFGQGTRLTVV.

The J gene is TRBJ2-2, the V gene TRBV19; D might be TRBD1 (6 bases). V dropped 7 bases and J dropped 1 base, with 10 bases sitting between them. Germline CDR1 LNHDA, CDR2 SQIVND (reference sequence). This CDR3 has 14 residues. The CDR3 sequence: CASKKGQNTGELFF. Written as DNA, the CDR3 is TGTGCCAGTAAGAAGGGACAGAACACCGGGGAGCTGTTTTTT.

V gene TRBV7-8 combines with J gene TRBJ1-5; possible D gene TRBD1, 5 bases. The CDR3 contains 14 residues. V was clipped by 1 base and J by 3 bases, with 7 bases between them. CDR1 and CDR2 from the germline V gene are SGHVS and FQNEAQ. The CDR3 reads CASSLDRSNQPQHF. The CDR3 nucleotides read TGTGCCAGCAGCTTAGACAGGTCCAATCAGCCCCAGCATTTT.

This clone has more than one count but fewer than ten. The gene calls are TRBV5-1 and TRBJ2-3, with D perhaps TRBD2 (5 bases). V gave up 0 bases and J gave up 0 bases, with 11 bases separating them. CDR1 SGHRS and CDR2 YFSETQ come from the germline V gene. CDR3 length equals 16 residues. For the CDR3, the DNA is TGCGCCAGCAGCTTGGGCAGCGGCTATAGCACAGATACGCAGTATTTT. This sequence encodes CASSLGSGYSTDTQYF.

The chain is built from TRBV7-8 and TRBJ1-1; TRBD1 aligns across 7 bases. J lost 2 bases, V lost 0 bases, and 9 bases had no gene match. CDR1 is SGHVS and CDR2 is FQNEAQ in the germline V gene. The CDR3 totals 17 residues. DNA of the CDR3: TGTGCCAGCAGCTTAGCCCCGACAGGGCCCCTTAACACTGAAGCTTTCTTT. This sequence encodes CASSLAPTGPLNTEAFF.